This T cell receptor (beta chain) comes out of a study of cytotoxic CD8 clonotypes in ibrutinib-treated CLL (dated by TCRdb to about 2021). For the study in its entirety: In this cohort, some 16 patients were treatment-naive and approximately ten were relapsed/refractory, while roughly 17 had unmutated IGHV. Cryopreserved peripheral blood mononuclear cells were obtained before treatment, at response, and at either sustained remission or disease progression. Partial responses were observed in roughly 24 patients and complete responses in 2; after a median follow-up of around 68 months, remission was maintained in 15 or so patients and progression was observed in some twelve. Longitudinal samples were available for about 30% of the roughly 86 trial participants. Samples at response were collected after a median of about 12 months of treatment, with a range of 6 to 36 months. An average of roughly 270,000 productive templates and tens of thousands of productive rearrangements was obtained per sample.

In the case of this clone: No cognate antigen has been identified for it. Qualities for individual bases were not recorded, and no much larger clone is one base off.

For TCR beta library preparation, about 2 micrograms of genomic DNA was extracted from cryopreserved PBMCs. High-throughput TCR beta sequencing was performed on longitudinal blood samples from CLL patients receiving ibrutinib monotherapy. Patients were enrolled in a phase 2 open-label single-center ibrutinib monotherapy trial. Here is what the overall study found, with its caveats: Public clonotypes were rare and either contracted or stayed stable during treatment, and the rise in clonality at ibrutinib response reflected the expansion of private clonotypes. Lymph node repertoires were not examined, and the timing of sampling was not matched between patients in sustained remission and those whose disease progressed. An increase in clonality was observed at ibrutinib response, with clonality remaining stable during sustained remission and falling back toward baseline at progression. Baseline clonality exceeded that of age-matched healthy donors and correlated strongly with circulating CD8+ T-cell counts.

V gives up 6 bases and J gives up 16 bases, and the segment between their germline ends measures 24 bases. CDR1 and CDR2 are drawn from the germline V gene: MNHEY, SVGAGI. From the cysteine through the phenylalanine, the CDR3 covers 14 amino acids. Just CDR3 DNA is preserved here, 42 bases in frame from base 1. The goal of deep resolution MiSeq sequencing was a depth between 1 in 1 million and 1 in 200,000 T cells, and coverage averaged 10x per clonotype. TCR beta libraries were generated with the immunoSEQ hsTCRB Kit. On the authors' methods: ImmunoSEQ Data Assistant and ImmunoSEQ Analyzer were used for data analysis, and V, D and J genes were assigned according to IMGT definitions. Clonality was computed as one minus normalized Shannon entropy of productive rearrangement frequencies, ranging from 0 to 1. Only overrepresented clonotypes making up at least 0.05% of the repertoire of each patient were included in the public clonotype analysis. About a dozen repertoires from age-matched healthy donors, obtained from immuneACCESS, served as clonality controls. TCRdb took over this immuneACCESS table, retaining in-frame rearrangements with V and J assigned. Such tables are incomplete; in checked studies, under half of the missing clones stem from an unresolved V gene, and the remainder is unexplained. The DNA was the basis for D and trimming; V, J and clone size are from that table. The sample table records tens of thousands of clones; roughly 50% of these occur just once. The ten largest clones take up approximately 19% of the sample.

The sequencing here drew on PBMCs, taken before ibrutinib treatment. The chain is encoded by TRBV6-5 joined to TRBJ1-4, with TRBD1 tentatively as D gene (5 bases match). The sequence derives from a human donor with chronic lymphocytic leukemia. The nucleotides are TGTGCCAGCAGGCCCAGGGCCGACGGATTAAAGGAGTTTTTT. This yields the protein CASRPRADGLKEFF.